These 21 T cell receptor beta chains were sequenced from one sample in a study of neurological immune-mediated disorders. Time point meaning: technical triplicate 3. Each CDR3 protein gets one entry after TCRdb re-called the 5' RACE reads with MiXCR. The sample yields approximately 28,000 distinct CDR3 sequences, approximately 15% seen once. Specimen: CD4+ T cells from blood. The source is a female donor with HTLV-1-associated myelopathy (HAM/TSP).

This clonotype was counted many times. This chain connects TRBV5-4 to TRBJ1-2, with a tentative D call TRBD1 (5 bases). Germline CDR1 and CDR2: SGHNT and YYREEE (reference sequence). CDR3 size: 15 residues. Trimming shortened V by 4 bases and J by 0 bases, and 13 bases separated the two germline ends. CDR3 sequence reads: CASSRGTAANYGYTF. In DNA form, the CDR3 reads TGTGCCAGCAGCAGGGGTACCGCAGCTAACTATGGCTACACCTTC.

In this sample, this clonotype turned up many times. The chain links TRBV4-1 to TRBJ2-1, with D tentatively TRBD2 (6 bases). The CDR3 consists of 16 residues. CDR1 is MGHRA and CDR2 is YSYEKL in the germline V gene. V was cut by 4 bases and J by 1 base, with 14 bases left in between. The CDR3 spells CASSRSSVLSYNEQFF. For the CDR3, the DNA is TGCGCCAGCAGCCGGTCTAGCGTCCTTTCCTACAATGAGCAGTTCTTC.

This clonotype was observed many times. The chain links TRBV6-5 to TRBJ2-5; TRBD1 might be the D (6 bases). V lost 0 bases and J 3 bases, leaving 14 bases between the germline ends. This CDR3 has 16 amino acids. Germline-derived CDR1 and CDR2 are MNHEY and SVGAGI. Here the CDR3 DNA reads TGTGCCAGCAGTTACTCTCCCAGGGGACCTAAAGAGACCCAGTACTTC. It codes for CASSYSPRGPKETQYF.

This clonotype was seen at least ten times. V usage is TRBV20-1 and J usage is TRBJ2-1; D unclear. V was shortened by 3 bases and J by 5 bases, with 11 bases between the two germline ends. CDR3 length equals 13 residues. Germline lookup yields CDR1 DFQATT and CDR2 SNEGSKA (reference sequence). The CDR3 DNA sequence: TGCAGTGCTAGGGAGAGGAAAAACAATGAGCAGTTCTTC. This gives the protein CSARERKNNEQFF.

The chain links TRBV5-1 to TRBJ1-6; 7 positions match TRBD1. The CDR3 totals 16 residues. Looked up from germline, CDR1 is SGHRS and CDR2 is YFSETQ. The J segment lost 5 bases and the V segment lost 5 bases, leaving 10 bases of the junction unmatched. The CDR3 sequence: CASSYGTGVDNSPLHF. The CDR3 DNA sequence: TGCGCCAGCAGTTATGGAACAGGGGTAGATAATTCACCCCTCCACTTT.

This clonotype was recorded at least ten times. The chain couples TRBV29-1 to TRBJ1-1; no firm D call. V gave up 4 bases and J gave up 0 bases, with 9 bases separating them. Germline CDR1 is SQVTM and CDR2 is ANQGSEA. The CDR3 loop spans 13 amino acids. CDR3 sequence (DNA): TGCAGCGTTGTTAGGGAGATGAACACTGAAGCTTTCTTT. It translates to CSVVREMNTEAFF.

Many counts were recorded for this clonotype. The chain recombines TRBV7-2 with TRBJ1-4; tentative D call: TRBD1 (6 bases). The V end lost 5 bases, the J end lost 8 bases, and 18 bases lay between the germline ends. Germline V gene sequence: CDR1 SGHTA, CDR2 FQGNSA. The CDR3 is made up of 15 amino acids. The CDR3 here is CASSLLGRGKEKLFF. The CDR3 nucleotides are TGTGCCAGCAGCCTTCTTGGCAGGGGTAAAGAAAAACTGTTTTTT.

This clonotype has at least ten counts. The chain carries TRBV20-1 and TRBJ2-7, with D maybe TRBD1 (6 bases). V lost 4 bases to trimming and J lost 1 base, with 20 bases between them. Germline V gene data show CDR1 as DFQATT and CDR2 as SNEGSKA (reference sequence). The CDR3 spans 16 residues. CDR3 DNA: TGCAGTGCTACCCTAGCCGGGACAAGGAAATCCTACGAGCAGTACTTC. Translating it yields CSATLAGTRKSYEQYF.

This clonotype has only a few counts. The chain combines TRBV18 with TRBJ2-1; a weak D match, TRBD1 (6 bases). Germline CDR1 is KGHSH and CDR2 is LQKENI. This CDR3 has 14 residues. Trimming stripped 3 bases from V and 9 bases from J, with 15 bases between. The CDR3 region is CASSPSGTSGEQFF. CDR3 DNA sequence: TGTGCCAGCTCACCCTCCGGGACATCCGGTGAGCAGTTCTTC. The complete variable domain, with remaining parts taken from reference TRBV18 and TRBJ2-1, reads NAGVMQNPRHLVRRRGQEARLRCSPMKGHSHVYWYRQLPEEGLKFMVYLQKENIIDESGMPKERFSAEFPKEGPSILRIQQVVRGDSAAYFCASSPSGTSGEQFFGPGTRLTVL.

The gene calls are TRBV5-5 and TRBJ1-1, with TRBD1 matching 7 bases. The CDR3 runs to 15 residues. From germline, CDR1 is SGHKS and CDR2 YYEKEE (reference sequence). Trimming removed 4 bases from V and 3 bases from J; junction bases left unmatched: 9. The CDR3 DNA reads TGTGCCAGCAGCGGCACAGGGGACATGTACACTGAAGCTTTCTTT. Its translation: CASSGTGDMYTEAFF.

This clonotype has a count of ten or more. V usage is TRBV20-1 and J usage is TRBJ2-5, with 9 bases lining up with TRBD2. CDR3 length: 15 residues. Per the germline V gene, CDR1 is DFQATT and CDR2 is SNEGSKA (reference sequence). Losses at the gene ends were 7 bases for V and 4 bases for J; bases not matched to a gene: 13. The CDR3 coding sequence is TGCAGTGTTCTTGCGGGGGGGCCGTTGGCAGAGACCCAGTACTTC. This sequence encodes CSVLAGGPLAETQYF.

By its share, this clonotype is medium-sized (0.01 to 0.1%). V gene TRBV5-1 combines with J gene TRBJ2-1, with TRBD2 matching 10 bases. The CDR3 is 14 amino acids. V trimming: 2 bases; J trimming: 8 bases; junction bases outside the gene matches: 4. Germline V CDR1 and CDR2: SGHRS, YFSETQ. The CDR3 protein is CASSLAGGRDEQFF. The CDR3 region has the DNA TGCGCCAGCAGCTTAGCGGGGGGGCGGGATGAGCAGTTCTTC.

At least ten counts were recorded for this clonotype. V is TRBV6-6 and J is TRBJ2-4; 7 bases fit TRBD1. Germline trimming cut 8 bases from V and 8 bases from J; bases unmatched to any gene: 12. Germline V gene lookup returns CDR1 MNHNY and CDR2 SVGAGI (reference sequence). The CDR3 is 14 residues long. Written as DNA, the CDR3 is TGTGCCAGCCGGGACCCACAGGGGTTGGACATTCAGTACTTC. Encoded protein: CASRDPQGLDIQYF.

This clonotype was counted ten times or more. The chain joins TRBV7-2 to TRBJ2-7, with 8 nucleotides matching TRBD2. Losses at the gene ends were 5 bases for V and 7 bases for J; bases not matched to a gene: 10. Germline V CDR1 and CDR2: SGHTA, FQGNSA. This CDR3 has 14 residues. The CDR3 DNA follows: TGTGCCAGCAGCCGACTTAGCGGGGTCTATGAGCAGTACTTC. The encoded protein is CASSRLSGVYEQYF.

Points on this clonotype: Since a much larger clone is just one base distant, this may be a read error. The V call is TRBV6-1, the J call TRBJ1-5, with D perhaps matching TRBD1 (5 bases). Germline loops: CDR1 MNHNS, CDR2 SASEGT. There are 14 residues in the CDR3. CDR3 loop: CASTFGQGVQTQHF. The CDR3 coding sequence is TGTGCCAGCACCTTCGGGCAGGGTGTTCAGACCCAGCATTTT.

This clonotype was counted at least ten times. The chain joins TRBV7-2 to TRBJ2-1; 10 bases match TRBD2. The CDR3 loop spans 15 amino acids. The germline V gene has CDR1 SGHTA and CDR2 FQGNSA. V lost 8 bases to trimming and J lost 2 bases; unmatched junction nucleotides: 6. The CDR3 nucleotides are TGTGCCAGCGGAACCGGGACTAGCGCCTACAATGAGCAGTTCTTC. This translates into CASGTGTSAYNEQFF. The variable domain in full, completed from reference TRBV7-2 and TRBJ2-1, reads GAGVSQSPSNKVTEKGKDVELRCDPISGHTALYWYRQSLGQGLEFLIYFQGNSAPDKSGLPSDRFSAERTGGSVSTLTIQRTQQEDSAVYLCASGTGTSAYNEQFFGPGTRLTVL.

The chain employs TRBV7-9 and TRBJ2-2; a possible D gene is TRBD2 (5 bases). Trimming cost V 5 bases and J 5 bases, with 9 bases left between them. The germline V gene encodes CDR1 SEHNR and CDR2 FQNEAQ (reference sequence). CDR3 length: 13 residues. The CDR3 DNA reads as TGTGCCAGCAGCAGTACTAGTACCGGGGAGCTGTTTTTT. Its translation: CASSSTSTGELFF.

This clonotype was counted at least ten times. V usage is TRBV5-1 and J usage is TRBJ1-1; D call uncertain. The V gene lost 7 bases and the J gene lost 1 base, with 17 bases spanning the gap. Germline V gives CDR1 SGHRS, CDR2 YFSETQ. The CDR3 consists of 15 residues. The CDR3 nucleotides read TGCGCCAGCGGCGACCCCGGGAAGGGGAACACTGAAGCTTTCTTT. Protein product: CASGDPGKGNTEAFF.

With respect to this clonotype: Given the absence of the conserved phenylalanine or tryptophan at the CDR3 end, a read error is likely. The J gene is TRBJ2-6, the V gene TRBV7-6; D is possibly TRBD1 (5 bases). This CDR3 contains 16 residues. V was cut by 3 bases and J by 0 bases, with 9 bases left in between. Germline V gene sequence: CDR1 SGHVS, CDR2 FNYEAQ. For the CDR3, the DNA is TGTGCCAGCAGCTTGGGGCTAGTCTCTGGGGCCAACGTCCTGACTCTC. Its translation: CASSLGLVSGANVLTL.

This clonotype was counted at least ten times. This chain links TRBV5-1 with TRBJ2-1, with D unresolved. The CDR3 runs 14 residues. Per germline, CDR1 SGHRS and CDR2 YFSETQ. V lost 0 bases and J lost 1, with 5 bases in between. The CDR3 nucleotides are TGCGCCAGCAGCTTGGGACCGTCCTACAATGAGCAGTTCTTC. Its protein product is CASSLGPSYNEQFF.

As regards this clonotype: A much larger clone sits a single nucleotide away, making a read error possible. The CDR3, as DNA: TGTGCCAGCAGACGGAGGACTGAAGCTTTCTTT. It specifies CASRRRTEAFF. This chain connects TRBV5-6 to TRBJ1-1; D not resolved. Germline-derived CDR1 and CDR2 are SGHDT and YYEEEE. V lost 5 bases and J lost 5, with 7 bases in between. The CDR3 contains 11 residues.